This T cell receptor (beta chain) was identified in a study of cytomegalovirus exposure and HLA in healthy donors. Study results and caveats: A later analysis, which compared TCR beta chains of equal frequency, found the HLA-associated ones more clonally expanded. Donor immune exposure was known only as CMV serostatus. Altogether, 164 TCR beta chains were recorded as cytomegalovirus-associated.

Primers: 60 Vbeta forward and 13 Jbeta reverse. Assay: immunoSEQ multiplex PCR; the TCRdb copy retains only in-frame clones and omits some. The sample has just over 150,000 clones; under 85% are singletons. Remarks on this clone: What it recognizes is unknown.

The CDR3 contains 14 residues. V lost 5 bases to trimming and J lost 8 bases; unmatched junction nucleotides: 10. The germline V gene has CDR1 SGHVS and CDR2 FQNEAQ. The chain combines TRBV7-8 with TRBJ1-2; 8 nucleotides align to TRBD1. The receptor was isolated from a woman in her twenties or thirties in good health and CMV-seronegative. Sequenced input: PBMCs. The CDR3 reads CASSPNPTGVGYTF. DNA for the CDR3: TGTGCCAGCAGCCCGAACCCGACAGGGGTGGGCTACACCTTC.